The 27 T cell receptor beta chains below were found in one sample sequenced in a study of cytomegalovirus exposure and HLA in healthy donors. The PCR was carried out with 60 Vbeta primers and 13 Jbeta primers. Profiling relied on immunoSEQ multiplex PCR, and the TCRdb table lists in-frame clones only, not all of them. The table has about 70,000 clones, roughly 70% seen once. Sequencing was done on a sample of PBMCs. Every receptor here comes from a woman in her twenties or thirties in good health and CMV-seronegative.

The rearrangement links TRBV5-1 to TRBJ2-7; perhaps TRBD2 as D (5 bases). This CDR3 spans 16 amino acids. Germline values: CDR1 SGHRS, CDR2 YFSETQ. Trimming took off 0 bases at V and 4 bases at J, with 17 bases between the two ends. The CDR3 region is CASSLGGKWVRYEQYF. As DNA, the CDR3 is TGCGCCAGCAGCTTGGGAGGGAAGTGGGTAAGGTACGAGCAGTACTTC.

Here the CDR3 reads CASSYSNTGGPEKLFF. The CDR3 DNA follows: TGTGCCAGCAGTTACTCGAATACAGGGGGCCCTGAAAAACTGTTTTTT. V usage is TRBV6-5 and J usage is TRBJ1-4; 9 nucleotides agree with TRBD1. J was trimmed by 7 bases and V by 0 bases; bases with no gene match: 6. There are 16 residues in the CDR3. Germline loops: CDR1 MNHEY, CDR2 SVGAGI.

This clone occurred a few times. The chain employs TRBV6-5 and TRBJ2-4; possible D gene TRBD2, 5 bases. Germline assignment: CDR1 MNHEY and CDR2 SVGAGI. V lost 6 bases, J lost 8 bases, and 11 bases lay in between. The CDR3 is 12 amino acids. CDR3 sequence (DNA): TGTGCCAGCAGGCGGACCGGGGACATTCAGTACTTC. Translation gives CASRRTGDIQYF.

The chain joins TRBV10-3 to TRBJ1-6, with D possibly TRBD1 on 6 matching bases. CDR1 and CDR2 (germline): ENHRY, SYGVKD. Trimming stripped 11 bases from V and 5 bases from J, with 10 bases between. This CDR3 is 12 amino acids long. The CDR3 DNA is TGTGCCGCGAGGACAGATAATTCACCCCTCCACTTT. Translated: CAARTDNSPLHF.

As to this clone: A read error is likely, as this CDR3 ends without the conserved phenylalanine or tryptophan. The chain joins TRBV30 to TRBJ1-2; D is perhaps TRBD1 (6 bases). V was shortened by 6 bases and J by 7 bases, with 15 bases between the two germline ends. Germline assignment: CDR1 GTSNPN and CDR2 SVGIG (reference sequence). The CDR3 runs to 12 residues. The CDR3, as DNA: TGTGCCTGTCCCACAGGGTTCTCTGGCTACACCCTC. Its translation: CACPTGFSGYTL.

This clone was observed a few times. Other DNA sequences in this specimen translate into the identical CDR3. V usage is TRBV11-2 and J usage is TRBJ2-5; D ambiguous. Looked up from germline, CDR1 is SGHAT and CDR2 is FQNNGV. The CDR3 length is 13 residues. Trimming removed 1 base at V and 3 bases at J, with 6 bases between. The CDR3 loop is CASSLGEKETQYF. CDR3 DNA sequence: TGTGCCAGCAGCTTAGGAGAGAAAGAGACCCAGTACTTC.

The chain couples TRBV5-4 to TRBJ2-3; 7 nucleotides match TRBD2. This CDR3 is built from 15 residues. V was pared by 4 bases and J by 5 bases, with 10 bases of the junction left unmatched. CDR1 SGHNT and CDR2 YYREEE come from the germline V gene (reference sequence). CDR3 bases: TGTGCCAGCAGCCCCCCGGCCCGGGGGGTAGATACGCAGTATTTT. Amino acids: CASSPPARGVDTQYF.

This clone came up once. The chain couples TRBV13 to TRBJ2-3; 9 bases agree with TRBD2. CDR1 and CDR2 from the germline V gene are PRHDT and FYEKMQ (reference sequence). V was clipped by 2 bases and J by 5 bases; unmatched bases: 14. The CDR3 runs 18 residues. CDR3 sequence reads: CASSLMGERGAGIDTQYF. The CDR3 DNA follows: TGTGCCAGCAGCTTAATGGGGGAGCGGGGGGCCGGTATAGATACGCAGTATTTT. The complete variable domain, with remaining parts taken from reference TRBV13 and TRBJ2-3, reads AAGVIQSPRHLIKEKRETATLKCYPIPRHDTVYWYQQGPGQDPQFLISFYEKMQSDKGSIPDRFSAQQFSDYHSELNMSSLELGDSALYFCASSLMGERGAGIDTQYFGPGTRLTVL.

The V gene is TRBV7-2, the J gene TRBJ2-7; 7 positions agree with TRBD2. The ends lost 5 bases at V and 5 bases at J; junction bases unmatched: 3. The CDR3 is made up of 12 amino acids. CDR1 and CDR2 (germline): SGHTA, FQGNSA. The CDR3 loop reads CASSDTSDEQYF. The CDR3 DNA sequence: TGTGCCAGCAGCGACACTAGCGACGAGCAGTACTTC. The entire variable domain, with the rest obtained from reference TRBV7-2 and TRBJ2-7, is as follows: GAGVSQSPSNKVTEKGKDVELRCDPISGHTALYWYRQSLGQGLEFLIYFQGNSAPDKSGLPSDRFSAERTGGSVSTLTIQRTQQEDSAVYLCASSDTSDEQYFGPGTRLTVT.

The gene calls are TRBV29-1 and TRBJ2-5; D not certain. The CDR3 has 13 residues. V was trimmed by 4 bases and J by 5 bases, leaving 14 bases between them. Germline V gene lookup returns CDR1 SQVTM and CDR2 ANQGSEA. This CDR3 reads CSVAPGLRETQYF. CDR3 DNA: TGCAGCGTTGCCCCTGGGCTTAGGGAGACCCAGTACTTC. Full variable domain (remainder filled in from reference TRBV29-1 and TRBJ2-5): SAVISQKPSRDICQRGTSLTIQCQVDSQVTMMFWYRQQPGQSLTLIATANQGSEATYESGFVIDKFPISRPNLTFSTLTVSNMSPEDSSIYLCSVAPGLRETQYFGPGTRLLVL.

The chain joins TRBV6-4 to TRBJ2-3; 7 nucleotides line up with TRBD1. The CDR3 length is 14 residues. Germline V lookup: CDR1 MRHNA, CDR2 SNTAGT. V dropped 5 bases and J dropped 4; count of bases not matched to a gene: 6. The CDR3 is CASSRTGSADTQYF. For the CDR3, the DNA is TGTGCCAGCAGTCGGACAGGATCGGCAGATACGCAGTATTTT.

J is TRBJ1-2 and V is TRBV27, with D unclear. The CDR3 has 17 residues. V lost 1 base to trimming and J lost 1 base, with 16 bases between them. Germline V CDR1 and CDR2: MNHEY, SMNVEV (reference sequence). As DNA, the CDR3 is TGTGCCAGCAGTTTATTAGTGGCAGGATTGGGTAACTATGGCTACACCTTC. Amino acids: CASSLLVAGLGNYGYTF.

This rearrangement joins TRBV7-2 to TRBJ1-6; D gene unclear. The V gene's germline CDR1 is SGHTA and CDR2 FQGNSA. The V end lost 5 bases, the J end lost 0 bases, and 5 bases lay between the germline ends. This CDR3 region has 14 residues. The CDR3 region has the DNA TGTGCCAGCAGCGCCGGCTCCTATAATTCACCCCTCCACTTT. This sequence encodes CASSAGSYNSPLHF.

CDR3 DNA sequence: TGTGCCAGCAGCCCACAGGGCTATGGCTACACCTTC. It is translated as CASSPQGYGYTF. The V and J genes are TRBV7-9 and TRBJ1-2, with D possibly matching TRBD1 (6 bases). The ends were cut back, 5 bases at V and 4 bases at J, with 8 bases in the middle. CDR1 and CDR2 from the germline V gene are SEHNR and FQNEAQ (reference sequence). This CDR3 region has 12 residues.

The chain recombines TRBV9 with TRBJ2-5, with D perhaps TRBD2 (7 bases). CDR1 SGDLS and CDR2 YYNGEE come from the germline V gene. The CDR3 sequence is 15 residues long. The germline V and J ends were trimmed by 4 bases and 4 bases, with 17 bases remaining between them. CDR3 sequence reads: CASSFRRGGGETQYF. The CDR3 DNA follows: TGTGCCAGCAGCTTTCGGAGGGGGGGCGGAGAGACCCAGTACTTC.

The V and J genes are TRBV30 and TRBJ2-7, with D perhaps matching TRBD1 (6 bases). The CDR3 is made up of 15 amino acids. The germline V gene has CDR1 GTSNPN and CDR2 SVGIG (reference sequence). V shed 4 bases and J shed 4 bases, with 20 bases lying between them. This chain's CDR3 is CAWNLPDRLTYEQYF. In nucleotides, the CDR3 is TGTGCCTGGAATCTACCAGACAGGCTGACGTACGAGCAGTACTTC.

This clone was recorded a few times. The chain combines TRBV6-6 with TRBJ1-3, with 7 nucleotides matching TRBD1. With 4 bases clipped from V and 0 bases from J, the junction kept 0 bases outside the gene matches. The CDR3 runs to 14 residues. CDR1 and CDR2 (germline): MNHNY, SVGAGI (reference sequence). CDR3 nucleotides: TGTGCCAGCAGTTGGGACAGCTCTGGAAACACCATATATTTT. It yields the protein CASSWDSSGNTIYF.

This clone is labeled as medium-sized. This chain uses TRBV7-6 with TRBJ2-2, with 10 bases aligning to TRBD2. This CDR3 has 18 amino acids. Germline V lookup: CDR1 SGHVS, CDR2 FNYEAQ. Germline trimming cut 1 base from V and 4 bases from J; bases unmatched to any gene: 9. The CDR3 DNA reads as TGTGCCAGCAGCTTAGAGCTAGCGGGGGCATGGGTCACCGGGGAGCTGTTTTTT. Its translation: CASSLELAGAWVTGELFF.

This sequence joins TRBV30 and TRBJ2-1; D unclear. CDR1 GTSNPN and CDR2 SVGIG come from the germline V gene (reference sequence). This CDR3 contains 13 residues. V was clipped by 0 bases and J by 6 bases, with 9 bases between them. CDR3 DNA sequence: TGTGCCTGGAGTGTAACGGTTGTCAATGAGCAGTTCTTC. It encodes CAWSVTVVNEQFF. The whole variable domain, remainder taken from reference TRBV30 and TRBJ2-1, is SQTIHQWPATLVQPVGSPLSLECTVEGTSNPNLYWYRQAAGRGLQLLFYSVGIGQISSEVPQNLSASRPQDRQFILSSKKLLLSDSGFYLCAWSVTVVNEQFFGPGTRLTVL.

The V gene is TRBV6-5, the J gene TRBJ2-5; 7 bases fit TRBD1. Germline CDR1 is MNHEY and CDR2 is SVGAGI. There are 14 residues in the CDR3. V lost 6 bases and J lost 4; bases outside the gene matches: 8. The CDR3 coding sequence is TGTGCCAGCAGGCAGACAGGGTCAACAGAGACCCAGTACTTC. This translates into CASRQTGSTETQYF.

CDR3: CAIRDRGSTEAFF. In nucleotides, the CDR3 is TGTGCCATCAGAGACAGGGGCTCCACTGAAGCTTTCTTT. The chain joins TRBV10-3 to TRBJ1-1, with TRBD1 matching 8 bases. V dropped 6 bases and J dropped 4; count of bases not matched to a gene: 4. The CDR3 runs 13 residues. Germline CDR1 and CDR2: ENHRY and SYGVKD.

This clone was recorded at least ten times. V is TRBV4-3 and J is TRBJ2-7; possibly TRBD2 for D (6 bases). V was pared by 0 bases and J by 5 bases, with 14 bases between. The V gene's germline CDR1 is LGHNA and CDR2 YSLEER. This CDR3 has 15 residues. The chain's CDR3 is CASSQDPGGPNEQYF. The CDR3 nucleotides are TGCGCCAGCAGCCAAGACCCCGGGGGACCTAACGAGCAGTACTTC.

The chain has TRBV9 and TRBJ1-2; D may be TRBD1 (5 bases). The CDR3 is 14 residues long. V lost 3 bases, J lost 6 bases, and 15 bases lay in between. Germline CDR1 reads SGDLS; CDR2 reads YYNGEE. This CDR3 is CASSARGTGHGYTF. CDR3 DNA: TGTGCCAGCAGCGCCCGGGGGACGGGACATGGCTACACCTTC.

V is TRBV6-5 and J is TRBJ2-2; 9 bases align to TRBD1. Germline CDR1 is MNHEY and CDR2 is SVGAGI. The junction had 8 bases not matched to a gene; V was cut back by 7 bases and J by 5 bases. This CDR3 comprises 15 residues. The CDR3 here is CASNPTGGDTGELFF. The CDR3 bases are TGTGCCAGCAACCCCACAGGGGGCGATACCGGGGAGCTGTTTTTT.

This clone was counted between two and nine times. The V and J genes are TRBV1 and TRBJ2-1; the table calls TRBD2, which could not be checked here. TRBV1 is listed as a pseudogene. This CDR3 is built from 13 residues. In nucleotides, the CDR3 is TGCACCAGCCGCCCGGGACTACCCAATGAGCAGTTCTTC. It yields the protein CTSRPGLPNEQFF.

There are a few counts of this clone. This chain joins TRBV27 and TRBJ2-1, with 7 nucleotides matching TRBD1. Germline loops: CDR1 MNHEY, CDR2 SMNVEV (reference sequence). V lost 5 bases to trimming and J lost 8 bases; unmatched junction nucleotides: 3. The CDR3 runs to 12 residues. CDR3 residues: CASSRGGDEQFF. CDR3 DNA sequence: TGTGCCAGCAGTAGAGGGGGCGATGAGCAGTTCTTC.

In its sample, this clone was seen a few times. The rearrangement joins TRBV27 to TRBJ2-5, with 8 bases identical to TRBD1. CDR3 size: 14 residues. The germline V gene has CDR1 MNHEY and CDR2 SMNVEV (reference sequence). Trimming took 8 bases from V and 2 from J; bases not matched to a gene: 7. The CDR3 bases are TGTGCCAGCGGGAGGACAGGGAAACAAGAGACCCAGTACTTC. Translated, it gives CASGRTGKQETQYF.